Listed below are T cell receptor beta chains from one sample, sequenced in a study of graft-versus-host responses after intestinal transplantation. These receptors have no identified antigens. TCRdb's copy holds only in-frame clones and misses some; the assay was immunoSEQ multiplex PCR. The sample includes 20,000 to 25,000 clones, roughly four fifths seen only once; the top ten take roughly 1%. The starting material was unstimulated CD8+ T cells sorted from spleen or lymph node cells, obtained before transplant. These receptor sequences come from a human donor who was the organ donor for an intestinal transplant. CDR3s include the opening cysteine and the closing phenylalanine or tryptophan. A D gene is named only where the DNA matches it firmly. For some rows the clone size is stated as once, few or many, or as a class when expanded; others skip it.

d_call: -; j_call: TRBJ1-1; clone_size: -; v_call: TRBV7-6; cdr3_aa: CASSLVQRGRGTEAFF; cdr3_nt: TGTGCCAGCAGCTTAGTTCAGAGGGGAAGAGGCACTGAAGCTTTCTTT
d_call: -; j_call: TRBJ2-7; clone_size: -; v_call: TRBV5-1; cdr3_aa: CASRAGGALYEQYF; cdr3_nt: TGCGCCAGCAGGGCCGGGGGAGCCCTCTACGAGCAGTACTTC
d_call: TRBD2; j_call: TRBJ2-1; clone_size: -; v_call: TRBV6-5; cdr3_aa: CASSYWASGNNEQFF; cdr3_nt: TGTGCCAGCAGTTACTGGGCTAGCGGAAACAATGAGCAGTTCTTC
d_call: -; j_call: TRBJ1-1; clone_size: once; v_call: TRBV29-1; cdr3_aa: CSVEIINEEGMWTEAFF; cdr3_nt: TGTAGCGTTGAAATTATAAATGAGGAGGGGATGTGGACTGAAGCTTTCTTT
d_call: TRBD1; j_call: TRBJ2-7; clone_size: few; v_call: TRBV27; cdr3_aa: CASSLTGGSYEQYF; cdr3_nt: TGTGCCAGCAGTTTGACAGGGGGCTCCTACGAGCAGTACTTC
d_call: -; j_call: TRBJ2-6; clone_size: -; v_call: TRBV25-1; cdr3_aa: CASSEHSSGANVLTF; cdr3_nt: TGTGCCAGCAGTGAGCATAGCTCTGGGGCCAACGTCCTGACTTTC
d_call: -; j_call: TRBJ1-4; clone_size: -; v_call: TRBV7-6; cdr3_aa: CASSLGGTNEKLFF; cdr3_nt: TGTGCCAGCAGCTTAGGGGGAACTAATGAAAAACTGTTTTTT
d_call: -; j_call: TRBJ2-4; clone_size: few; v_call: TRBV7-9; cdr3_aa: CASSTYQGDKNIQYF; cdr3_nt: TGTGCCAGCAGCACGTACCAGGGTGACAAAAACATTCAGTACTTC
d_call: -; j_call: TRBJ2-7; clone_size: -; v_call: TRBV27; cdr3_aa: CASSLNPGFYEQYF; cdr3_nt: TGTGCCAGCAGTTTAAATCCGGGGTTCTACGAGCAGTACTTC
d_call: -; j_call: TRBJ2-7; clone_size: -; v_call: TRBV7-9; cdr3_aa: CASSFSDSSYEQYF; cdr3_nt: TGTGCCAGCAGCTTTTCTGACTCTTCCTACGAGCAGTACTTC
d_call: -; j_call: TRBJ2-7; clone_size: -; v_call: TRBV30; cdr3_aa: CAWSEGGTSEQYF; cdr3_nt: TGTGCCTGGAGTGAAGGTGGGACCAGCGAGCAGTACTTC
d_call: -; j_call: TRBJ2-1; clone_size: -; v_call: TRBV9; cdr3_aa: CASSAQGGAKNEQFF; cdr3_nt: TGTGCCAGCAGCGCCCAGGGGGGGGCCAAGAATGAGCAGTTCTTC
d_call: -; j_call: TRBJ2-3; clone_size: -; v_call: TRBV7-9; cdr3_aa: CASSLAGSHTDTQYF; cdr3_nt: TGTGCCAGCAGCTTAGCGGGTAGCCATACAGATACGCAGTATTTT
d_call: TRBD1; j_call: TRBJ1-1; clone_size: -; v_call: TRBV28; cdr3_aa: CASSFRTGGTEAFF; cdr3_nt: TGTGCCAGCAGTTTCAGGACAGGAGGAACTGAAGCTTTCTTT
d_call: -; j_call: TRBJ1-5; clone_size: -; v_call: TRBV6-1; cdr3_aa: CASSERGGQPQHF; cdr3_nt: TGTGCCAGCAGTGAACGTGGCGGACAGCCCCAGCATTTT
d_call: -; j_call: TRBJ1-6; clone_size: -; v_call: TRBV5-1; cdr3_aa: CASSFREPNF; cdr3_nt: TGCGCCAGCAGCTTTAGGGAACCCAACTTT
d_call: -; j_call: TRBJ1-2; clone_size: -; v_call: TRBV27; cdr3_aa: CASSSIPYYGYTF; cdr3_nt: TGTGCCAGCAGTTCAATCCCCTACTATGGCTACACCTTC
d_call: -; j_call: TRBJ2-7; clone_size: -; v_call: TRBV4-1; cdr3_aa: CASSQGQGGRDEQYF; cdr3_nt: TGCGCCAGCAGCCAAGGCCAGGGGGGCAGGGACGAGCAGTACTTC
d_call: -; j_call: TRBJ1-6; clone_size: few; v_call: TRBV27; cdr3_aa: CASRPVGGYNSPLHF; cdr3_nt: TGTGCCAGCAGACCCGTGGGGGGGTATAATTCACCCCTCCACTTT
d_call: TRBD1; j_call: TRBJ1-1; clone_size: -; v_call: TRBV19; cdr3_aa: CASSILRGPNTEAFF; cdr3_nt: TGTGCCAGTAGTATATTGAGGGGGCCTAACACTGAAGCTTTCTTT
d_call: -; j_call: TRBJ1-2; clone_size: -; v_call: TRBV4-3; cdr3_aa: CASSRIYSYYGYTF; cdr3_nt: TGCGCCAGCAGCCGGATTTACTCCTACTATGGCTACACCTTC
d_call: -; j_call: TRBJ2-7; clone_size: few; v_call: TRBV13; cdr3_aa: CASSLWGGGRAHEQYF; cdr3_nt: TGTGCCAGCAGCTTATGGGGCGGGGGCAGGGCCCACGAGCAGTACTTC
d_call: TRBD2; j_call: TRBJ2-5; clone_size: -; v_call: TRBV4-1; cdr3_aa: CASSQDLAVLGETQYF; cdr3_nt: TGCGCCAGCAGTCAAGATCTAGCGGTCCTCGGGGAGACCCAGTACTTC
d_call: -; j_call: TRBJ2-7; clone_size: -; v_call: TRBV4-1; cdr3_aa: CASSWGYPNYEQYF; cdr3_nt: TGCGCCAGCAGTTGGGGATACCCCAATTACGAGCAGTACTTC
d_call: -; j_call: TRBJ1-2; clone_size: -; v_call: TRBV7-8; cdr3_aa: CASSLAAGNGYTF; cdr3_nt: TGTGCCAGCAGCTTAGCGGCAGGGAATGGCTACACCTTC
d_call: TRBD2; j_call: TRBJ2-7; clone_size: -; v_call: TRBV9; cdr3_aa: CASSVVPSGTYEQYF; cdr3_nt: TGTGCCAGCAGCGTAGTTCCTAGCGGGACTTACGAGCAGTACTTC
d_call: -; j_call: TRBJ1-1; clone_size: -; v_call: TRBV2; cdr3_aa: CASSLYLPNTEAFF; cdr3_nt: TGTGCCAGCAGTCTTTATCTTCCGAACACTGAAGCTTTCTTT
d_call: -; j_call: TRBJ2-7; clone_size: few; v_call: TRBV4-1; cdr3_aa: CASSQDQGGVNEQYF; cdr3_nt: TGCGCCAGCAGCCAAGACCAGGGAGGTGTGAACGAGCAGTACTTC
d_call: -; j_call: TRBJ2-3; clone_size: -; v_call: TRBV12-2; cdr3_aa: CASRLTGDTQYF; cdr3_nt: TGTGCAAGTCGCTTGACAGGAGATACGCAGTATTTT
d_call: TRBD2; j_call: TRBJ2-1; clone_size: -; v_call: TRBV4-3; cdr3_aa: CASSQDHAGGLTEQFF; cdr3_nt: TGCGCCAGCAGCCAAGATCACGCGGGGGGATTAACTGAGCAGTTCTTC
d_call: -; j_call: TRBJ2-2; clone_size: -; v_call: TRBV27; cdr3_aa: CASSFLSAKNTGELFF; cdr3_nt: TGTGCCAGCAGTTTTCTCTCGGCTAAGAACACCGGGGAGCTGTTTTTT
d_call: TRBD2; j_call: TRBJ2-1; clone_size: -; v_call: TRBV19; cdr3_aa: CASSRTSGGYNEQFF; cdr3_nt: TGTGCCAGTAGTAGGACTAGCGGGGGTTACAATGAGCAGTTCTTC
d_call: TRBD2; j_call: TRBJ2-5; clone_size: few; v_call: TRBV9; cdr3_aa: CASSGTSGGAETQYF; cdr3_nt: TGTGCCAGCAGCGGGACTAGCGGGGGGGCAGAGACCCAGTACTTC
d_call: TRBD1; j_call: TRBJ2-3; clone_size: -; v_call: TRBV2; cdr3_aa: CASQTRDSYTDTQYF; cdr3_nt: TGTGCCAGCCAGACCCGGGACAGCTACACAGATACGCAGTATTTT
d_call: -; j_call: TRBJ1-1; clone_size: -; v_call: TRBV7-9; cdr3_aa: CASSLRGTEAFF; cdr3_nt: TGTGCCAGCAGCTTACGGGGGACTGAAGCTTTCTTT
d_call: TRBD1; j_call: TRBJ1-2; clone_size: -; v_call: TRBV29-1; cdr3_aa: CSVEVGTGARGYTF; cdr3_nt: TGCAGCGTTGAAGTAGGGACAGGGGCGCGTGGCTACACCTTC
d_call: -; j_call: TRBJ2-2; clone_size: -; v_call: TRBV12-2; cdr3_aa: CASRSAGTSGRARTGELFF; cdr3_nt: TGTGCAAGTCGCTCCGCCGGGACTAGCGGGAGGGCCCGGACCGGGGAGCTGTTTTTT
d_call: -; j_call: TRBJ1-4; clone_size: once; v_call: TRBV27; cdr3_aa: CASSFYATNEKLFF; cdr3_nt: TGTGCCAGCAGTTTTTATGCAACTAATGAAAAACTGTTTTTT
d_call: TRBD2; j_call: TRBJ2-7; clone_size: -; v_call: TRBV4-2; cdr3_aa: CASSLAGAYEQYF; cdr3_nt: TGTGCCAGCAGCCTAGCGGGAGCCTACGAGCAGTACTTC
d_call: -; j_call: TRBJ1-2; clone_size: -; v_call: TRBV21-1; cdr3_aa: CASRDGLGGYGYTF; cdr3_nt: TGTGCCAGCCGGGACGGGCTAGGTGGCTATGGCTACACCTTC
d_call: -; j_call: TRBJ2-7; clone_size: -; v_call: TRBV19; cdr3_aa: CASSITPSVREQYF; cdr3_nt: TGTGCCAGTAGTATCACCCCCTCAGTTCGCGAGCAGTACTTC
d_call: TRBD1; j_call: TRBJ1-5; clone_size: -; v_call: TRBV23-1; cdr3_aa: CASSSGQYNQPQHF; cdr3_nt: TGCGCCAGCAGTTCGGGACAGTACAATCAGCCCCAGCATTTT
d_call: -; j_call: TRBJ2-5; clone_size: -; v_call: TRBV27; cdr3_aa: CASGGMAPETQYF; cdr3_nt: TGTGCCAGCGGGGGTATGGCCCCCGAGACCCAGTACTTC
d_call: TRBD1; j_call: TRBJ1-1; clone_size: -; v_call: TRBV18; cdr3_aa: CASSPGQGFNEAFF; cdr3_nt: TGTGCCAGCTCACCCGGACAGGGCTTTAATGAAGCTTTCTTT
d_call: TRBD1; j_call: TRBJ1-1; clone_size: -; v_call: TRBV15; cdr3_aa: CATSPRQGITEAFF; cdr3_nt: TGTGCCACCAGCCCCCGACAGGGAATCACTGAAGCTTTCTTT
d_call: -; j_call: TRBJ2-7; clone_size: -; v_call: TRBV6-4; cdr3_aa: CASSPLVSHEQYF; cdr3_nt: TGTGCCAGCAGTCCACTAGTGTCCCACGAGCAGTACTTC
d_call: -; j_call: TRBJ2-7; clone_size: -; v_call: TRBV23-1; cdr3_aa: CASSLRVGLPYEQYF; cdr3_nt: TGCGCCAGCAGTCTCAGGGTAGGCCTCCCCTACGAGCAGTACTTC
d_call: -; j_call: TRBJ2-1; clone_size: -; v_call: TRBV4-3; cdr3_aa: CASSQAGTYSYNEQFF; cdr3_nt: TGCGCCAGCAGCCAAGCCGGGACCTATTCCTACAATGAGCAGTTCTTC
d_call: -; j_call: TRBJ1-1; clone_size: -; v_call: TRBV4-1; cdr3_aa: CASSQVSRNTEAFF; cdr3_nt: TGCGCCAGCAGCCAAGTCTCACGGAACACTGAAGCTTTCTTT
d_call: TRBD2; j_call: TRBJ2-3; clone_size: -; v_call: TRBV6-5; cdr3_aa: CVSAGTATDTQYF; cdr3_nt: TGTGTCTCAGCGGGGACCGCCACAGATACGCAGTATTTT
d_call: -; j_call: TRBJ1-2; clone_size: -; v_call: TRBV6-1; cdr3_aa: CARIKTDPYGYTF; cdr3_nt: TGTGCCAGAATAAAAACAGATCCCTATGGCTACACCTTC
d_call: -; j_call: TRBJ1-1; clone_size: -; v_call: TRBV10-3; cdr3_aa: CAIREVNTEAFF; cdr3_nt: TGTGCCATCAGGGAGGTCAACACTGAAGCTTTCTTT
d_call: -; j_call: TRBJ1-4; clone_size: -; v_call: TRBV4-3; cdr3_aa: CASSQDPPGAGDEKLFF; cdr3_nt: TGCGCCAGCAGCCAAGATCCCCCCGGGGCAGGGGATGAAAAACTGTTTTTT
d_call: -; j_call: TRBJ2-7; clone_size: -; v_call: TRBV6-1; cdr3_aa: CASSEWGTPTYEQYF; cdr3_nt: TGTGCCAGCAGTGAATGGGGTACCCCTACCTACGAGCAGTACTTC